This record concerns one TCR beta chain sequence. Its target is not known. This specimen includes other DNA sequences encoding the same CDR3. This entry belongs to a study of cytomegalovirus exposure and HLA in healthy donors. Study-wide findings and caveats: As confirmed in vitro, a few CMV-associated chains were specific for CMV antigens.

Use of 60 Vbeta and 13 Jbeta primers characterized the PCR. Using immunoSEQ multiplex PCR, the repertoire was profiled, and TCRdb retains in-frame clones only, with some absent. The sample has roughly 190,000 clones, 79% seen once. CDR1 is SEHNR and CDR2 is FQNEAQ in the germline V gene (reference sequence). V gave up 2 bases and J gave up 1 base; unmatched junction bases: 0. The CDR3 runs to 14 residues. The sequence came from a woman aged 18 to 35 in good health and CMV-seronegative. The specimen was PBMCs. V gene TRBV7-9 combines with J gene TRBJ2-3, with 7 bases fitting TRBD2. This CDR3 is CASSLLAGTDTQYF. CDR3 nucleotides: TGTGCCAGCAGCTTACTAGCGGGCACAGATACGCAGTATTTT.